The 24 T cell receptor beta chains given below trace back to one sample, sequenced in a study of blood T cell dynamics during melanoma immunotherapy. Time point: pre-treatment baseline. The repertoire was sequenced with immunoSEQ multiplex PCR; TCRdb's copy has only in-frame clones and lacks some. Among tens of thousands of clones listed, around 88% were seen once. This material consisted of blood, taken from a patient treated with checkpoint blockade. These receptors were collected from a human donor with melanoma.

This chain joins TRBV6-1 and TRBJ1-5, with D unclear. This CDR3 comprises 14 residues. Germline lookup yields CDR1 MNHNS and CDR2 SASEGT. Trimming removed 6 bases at V and 11 bases at J, with 20 bases between. DNA of the CDR3: TGTGCCAGCAGCCTTGAACACTGGGAGCCGGCCCAGCATTTT. Its translation is CASSLEHWEPAQHF.

The chain uses TRBV18 and TRBJ2-5; 9 bases align to TRBD1. CDR1 and CDR2 from the germline V gene are KGHSH and LQKENI. V lost 3 bases to trimming and J lost 2 bases; unmatched junction nucleotides: 4. This CDR3 is 15 amino acids long. CDR3 bases: TGTGCCAGCTCACCCAAGACAGGGGGGCAAGAGACCCAGTACTTC. It translates to CASSPKTGGQETQYF.

The V and J genes are TRBV9 and TRBJ2-1; 11 nucleotides match TRBD2. Germline V gene sequence: CDR1 SGDLS, CDR2 YYNGEE. The CDR3 extends over 16 amino acids. V was pared by 4 bases and J by 7 bases, with 10 bases of the junction left unmatched. The CDR3 sequence is CASSPLAGGPWNEQFF. CDR3 coding DNA: TGTGCCAGCAGCCCTTTAGCGGGAGGGCCGTGGAATGAGCAGTTCTTC.

The rearrangement joins TRBV7-9 to TRBJ2-7, with TRBD1 identical over 8 bases. CDR1 and CDR2 from the germline V gene are SEHNR and FQNEAQ (reference sequence). J gave up 5 bases and V 4 bases, and 7 bases lay outside the gene matches. The CDR3 length is 14 residues. The CDR3 region is CASSWRQGSDEQYF. The CDR3 region has the DNA TGTGCCAGCAGCTGGAGACAGGGGTCGGACGAGCAGTACTTC.

For this clone: Within the sample, other DNA sequences also encode this same CDR3. The rearrangement links TRBV9 to TRBJ2-2, with unresolved D. This CDR3 has 11 amino acids. The germline gives CDR1 SGDLS, CDR2 YYNGEE. Trimming pared 2 bases from V and 6 bases from J, leaving 2 bases between. The DNA for the CDR3 is TGTGCCAGCAGCGTTGCCGGGGAGCTGTTTTTT. This encodes CASSVAGELFF.

The table lists this clone with a count of one. The gene calls are TRBV6-1 and TRBJ1-4; D is uncertain. Per germline, CDR1 MNHNS and CDR2 SASEGT. The V end lost 2 bases, the J end lost 6 bases, and 10 bases lay between the germline ends. CDR3 length: 14 amino acids. This chain's CDR3 is CASSELGSDEKLFF. The DNA for the CDR3 is TGTGCCAGCAGTGAATTGGGCAGCGATGAAAAACTGTTTTTT.

This clone was picked up one time. The genes are TRBV6-5 and TRBJ2-3, with 8 bases lining up with TRBD1. This CDR3 is 16 amino acids long. Unmatched junction bases numbered 8, after V lost 0 bases and J lost 6 bases. The germline V gene encodes CDR1 MNHEY and CDR2 SVGAGI. The CDR3 coding sequence is TGTGCCAGCAGTTACTCGACCACAGGGGGGACGGATACGCAGTATTTT. Its protein is CASSYSTTGGTDTQYF.

CDR3 coding DNA: TGCGCCAGCAGGACGGCCCTTAATGAAAAACTGTTTTTT. This gives the protein CASRTALNEKLFF. V gene TRBV5-1 combines with J gene TRBJ1-4, with D uncertain. There are 13 residues in the CDR3. CDR1 and CDR2 (germline): SGHRS, YFSETQ. The ends were cut back, 5 bases at V and 4 bases at J, with 9 bases in the middle.

This chain links TRBV9 with TRBJ1-2; tentative D call: TRBD1 (6 bases). Trimming took off 3 bases at V and 7 bases at J, with 13 bases between the two ends. CDR3 length: 13 residues. Germline lookup yields CDR1 SGDLS and CDR2 YYNGEE. The CDR3 bases are TGTGCCAGCAGCGAGGGGGGGGCCGGTGGCTACACCTTC. This translates into CASSEGGAGGYTF.

This sequence joins TRBV6-6 and TRBJ2-6; D not certain. The CDR3 extends over 15 amino acids. With 4 bases removed from V and 0 bases from J, the gap between germline ends came to 7 bases. The V gene's germline CDR1 is MNHNY and CDR2 SVGAGI (reference sequence). This CDR3 is CASSSSGSGANVLTF. The CDR3 DNA sequence: TGTGCCAGCAGTTCCTCCGGCTCTGGGGCCAACGTCCTGACTTTC.

With regard to this clone: At one of its ends the junction is not consistent with the germline gene, which may arise from a read error. The rearrangement uses TRBV7-2 and TRBJ1-2; 10 positions match TRBD1. This CDR3 spans 15 amino acids. The germline V gene encodes CDR1 SGHTA and CDR2 FQGNSA. For the CDR3, the DNA is TGTGCCAGCAGCTGGTTCCGGGACAGGGGCTATCGCTACACCTTC. It translates to CASSWFRDRGYRYTF.

This chain links TRBV10-2 with TRBJ1-2, with 10 bases identical to TRBD1. V was clipped by 4 bases and J by 7 bases; unmatched bases: 6. The CDR3 runs to 14 residues. Germline CDR1 WSHSY, CDR2 SAAADI. The CDR3 sequence is CASSVGTGVGGYTF. CDR3 in DNA: TGCGCCAGCAGTGTTGGGACAGGGGTTGGTGGCTACACCTTC.

The chain carries TRBV2 and TRBJ2-5, with 8 bases identical to TRBD1. CDR3 size: 12 residues. V gave up 8 bases and J gave up 5 bases; unmatched junction bases: 4. In germline, CDR1 is SNHLY, CDR2 FYNNEI. The CDR3 nucleotides read TGTGCCAGCCGAGACAGGGGTGAGACCCAGTACTTC. Its protein is CASRDRGETQYF.

The V call is TRBV6-1, the J call TRBJ2-5; 8 bases agree with TRBD2. Germline lookup yields CDR1 MNHNS and CDR2 SASEGT. V lost 3 bases and J lost 7; bases outside the gene matches: 10. There are 15 residues in the CDR3. CDR3 DNA: TGTGCCAGCAGTGACTTTAGCGGGACAACTGGGACCCAGTACTTC. Encoded protein: CASSDFSGTTGTQYF.

The chain has TRBV5-1 and TRBJ1-4, with D tentatively TRBD1 (6 bases). The CDR3 spans 13 residues. V lost 5 bases and J lost 8, with 13 bases in between. Germline V lookup: CDR1 SGHRS, CDR2 YFSETQ. The chain's CDR3 is CASRRQGQEKLFF. CDR3 sequence (DNA): TGCGCCAGCAGGCGGCAGGGGCAAGAAAAACTGTTTTTT. Full variable domain (outside the CDR3, taken from reference TRBV5-1 and TRBJ1-4): KAGVTQTPRYLIKTRGQQVTLSCSPISGHRSVSWYQQTPGQGLQFLFEYFSETQRNKGNFPGRFSGRQFSNSRSEMNVSTLELGDSALYLCASRRQGQEKLFFGSGTQLSVL.

The V gene is TRBV11-2, the J gene TRBJ1-2, with a possible D match to TRBD1 (6 bases). Trimming pared 5 bases from V and 8 bases from J, leaving 18 bases between. The CDR3 covers 14 residues. CDR1 is SGHAT and CDR2 is FQNNGV in the germline V gene. The CDR3 DNA reads as TGTGCCAGCAGCCTCAACTCGGGGGCGGGAGGCTACACCTTC. This gives the protein CASSLNSGAGGYTF.

The chain employs TRBV5-6 and TRBJ1-5, with D possibly being TRBD1 (6 bases). This CDR3 is built from 14 residues. Germline loops: CDR1 SGHDT, CDR2 YYEEEE. The ends were cut back, 0 bases at V and 3 bases at J, with 7 bases in the middle. CDR3 residues: CASSLGGLNQPQHF. CDR3 nucleotide sequence: TGTGCCAGCAGCTTGGGGGGGCTCAATCAGCCCCAGCATTTT. The full variable domain, its missing parts supplied by reference TRBV5-6 and TRBJ1-5, is DAGVTQSPTHLIKTRGQQVTLRCSPKSGHDTVSWYQQALGQGPQFIFQYYEEEERQRGNFPDRFSGHQFPNYSSELNVNALLLGDSALYLCASSLGGLNQPQHFGDGTRLSIL.

The sample holds one count of this clone. The chain combines TRBV14 with TRBJ2-1, with TRBD2 matching 12 bases. Losses at the gene ends were 1 base for V and 5 bases for J; bases not matched to a gene: 6. The germline V gene encodes CDR1 SGHDN and CDR2 FVKESK. The length of the CDR3 is 17 residues. In DNA, the CDR3 is TGTGCCAGCAGCCAAGGACCTGGACTAGCGGGAAACAATGAGCAGTTCTTC. It specifies CASSQGPGLAGNNEQFF.

This chain links TRBV6-6 with TRBJ2-7; 7 nucleotides line up with TRBD2. This CDR3 contains 15 residues. Germline V CDR1 and CDR2: MNHNY, SVGAGI (reference sequence). Trimming cost V 5 bases and J 7 bases; bases outside gene matches: 14. CDR3 protein: CASSPILAAPLEQYF. The CDR3 DNA reads as TGTGCCAGCAGTCCAATCCTAGCGGCTCCCTTGGAGCAGTACTTC.

The chain employs TRBV10-3 and TRBJ1-2; D unresolved. CDR1 is ENHRY and CDR2 is SYGVKD in the germline V gene. Trimming cost V 4 bases and J 3 bases, with 12 bases left between them. CDR3 length: 14 residues. The CDR3 loop is CAISVGRGDYGYTF. CDR3 nucleotide sequence: TGTGCCATCAGTGTTGGACGGGGAGACTATGGCTACACCTTC.

The chain uses TRBV5-6 and TRBJ2-5, with a tentative D call TRBD2 (6 bases). This CDR3 has 15 amino acids. The germline V and J ends were trimmed by 1 base and 1 base, with 11 bases remaining between them. Germline loops: CDR1 SGHDT, CDR2 YYEEEE. CDR3 bases: TGTGCCAGCAGCTTGAGTCCGGGACTCCAAGAGACCCAGTACTTC. Its protein is CASSLSPGLQETQYF.

This rearrangement joins TRBV29-1 to TRBJ2-7; 10 bases are shared with TRBD1. V lost 5 bases, J lost 6 bases, and 7 bases stayed unmatched. Germline V gene sequence: CDR1 SQVTM, CDR2 ANQGSEA. The CDR3 has 13 amino acids. CDR3 bases: TGCAGCGTTTTTGACGGGACAGGGGTCGAGCAGTACTTC. Translating gives CSVFDGTGVEQYF.

The gene calls are TRBV5-4 and TRBJ2-1; tentatively, D is TRBD2 (6 bases). The CDR3 has 14 amino acids. Germline CDR1 and CDR2: SGHNT and YYREEE (reference sequence). V lost 1 base and J lost 8, with 13 bases in between. CDR3: CASSLREISDEQFF. In nucleotides, the CDR3 is TGTGCCAGCAGCTTGCGGGAGATATCGGATGAGCAGTTCTTC.

This sequence joins TRBV7-6 and TRBJ2-7; no clear D gene. Deletions cut 4 bases from V and 0 bases from J, with 4 bases between. Germline CDR1 SGHVS, CDR2 FNYEAQ. The CDR3 sequence is 12 residues long. The CDR3 loop is CASSSSSYEQYF. DNA for the CDR3: TGTGCCAGCAGCTCGAGCTCCTACGAGCAGTACTTC.